The 19 T cell receptor beta chains listed next were all sequenced from one sample in a study of regulatory T cells in long-lasting Graves disease. Stated time point: newly diagnosed GD, antithyroid drugs for less than 3 months. With RNA extracted from PBMCs as input, the TCR library was made. Arm-PCR with iRepertoire HTBI primers amplified the CDR3 regions for these TCR beta libraries. From the multiplex PCR reads, TCRdb called clonotypes with MiXCR, one entry per CDR3 protein. Here the sample spans roughly 500,000 distinct CDR3 sequences, roughly 12% being singletons. This same sample was also part of a study on T cells in Graves' hyperthyroidism and ophthalmopathy.

The sequencing used peripheral blood mononuclear cells (PBMCs), collected at new diagnosis, from a patient treated with antithyroid drugs. The source is a man younger than 45 with Graves disease.

This clonotype was found many times. The chain joins TRBV11-3 to TRBJ1-1; D unclear. The V and J ends lost 1 base and 6 bases respectively, with 9 bases between them. Germline-derived CDR1 and CDR2 are SGHNT and YENEEA. This CDR3 contains 13 residues. In nucleotides, the CDR3 is TGTGCCAGCAGCTTAGGGGGTGTTTCTGAAGCTTTCTTT. Residues: CASSLGGVSEAFF.

This clonotype occurred many times. J is TRBJ2-7 and V is TRBV12-3 or TRBV12-4; D could derive from TRBD1 or TRBD2 (7 bases each). The V gene lost 6 bases and the J gene lost 6 bases, with 18 bases spanning the gap. The CDR3 runs to 14 residues. The DNA for the CDR3 is TGTGCCAGCAGCCCCAGACAGGGAGGGGGCGAGCAGTACTTC. As protein: CASSPRQGGGEQYF.

This clonotype was picked up many times. The J gene is TRBJ1-2, the V gene TRBV27, with D hard to call. The CDR3 consists of 13 residues. V was clipped by 3 bases and J by 7 bases, with 12 bases between them. Germline CDR1 and CDR2: MNHEY and SMNVEV (reference sequence). The CDR3 DNA reads as TGTGCCAGCAGTTTCAATCGTGAGGGTGGCTACACCTTC. Protein product: CASSFNREGGYTF.

The table lists this clonotype with many counts. The chain uses TRBV24-1 and TRBJ2-7, with 8 bases that match TRBD2. V gave up 3 bases and J gave up 0 bases; unmatched junction bases: 0. The CDR3 extends over 14 amino acids. Per germline, CDR1 KGHDR and CDR2 SFDVKD. The DNA for the CDR3 is TGTGCCACCAGTGATACTAGCGGCTCCTACGAGCAGTACTTC. Protein product: CATSDTSGSYEQYF.

This chain joins TRBV11-2 and TRBJ2-7, with D perhaps assigned TRBD1 or TRBD2 (5 bases each). The ends were cut back, 5 bases at V and 3 bases at J, with 14 bases in the middle. The CDR3 extends over 14 amino acids. Germline V gives CDR1 SGHAT, CDR2 FQNNGV. Here the CDR3 DNA reads TGTGCCAGCAGCGATTGGGGGAATTACTACGAGCAGTACTTC. As protein: CASSDWGNYYEQYF.

With regard to this clonotype: One end of the junction does not line up with germline, which may come from a read error. The chain carries TRBV6-1 and TRBJ1-3; D is possibly TRBD1 (6 bases). Germline values: CDR1 MNHNS, CDR2 SASEGT. This CDR3 comprises 18 residues. The CDR3 protein is CASRSAGQGILLGNTIYF. As DNA, the CDR3 is TGTGCCAGCAGAAGCGCGGGGCAGGGGATATTACTTGGAAACACTATATATTTT.

The sample holds many counts of this clonotype. The V and J genes are TRBV27 and TRBJ2-7; TRBD1 aligns across 10 bases. After removal of 8 bases from V and 4 bases from J, the junction contained 5 bases not matched to a gene. In germline, CDR1 is MNHEY, CDR2 SMNVEV (reference sequence). The CDR3 covers 13 residues. CDR3 protein: CASAQDRGYEQYF. The CDR3 DNA is TGTGCCAGCGCGCAGGACAGGGGGTACGAGCAGTACTTC.

The rearrangement joins TRBV4-2 to TRBJ2-7; 7 nucleotides align to TRBD2. Germline CDR1 and CDR2: LGHNA and YNFKEQ. V was pared by 0 bases and J by 0 bases, with 5 bases of the junction left unmatched. The CDR3 has 16 residues. DNA for the CDR3: TGTGCCAGCAGCCAAGATAGCGCGGGAGCCTCCTACGAGCAGTACTTC. This translates into CASSQDSAGASYEQYF.

The V and J genes are TRBV19 and TRBJ2-5, with D perhaps TRBD2 (7 bases). Looked up from germline, CDR1 is LNHDA and CDR2 is SQIVND (reference sequence). V gave up 3 bases and J gave up 1 base, with 30 bases separating them. The length of the CDR3 is 21 residues. The CDR3 region has the DNA TGTGCCAGTAGTATCGGGACCTCGCCTGACCTCAGGGGAGGGGCCCAAGAGACCCAGTACTTC. Translating it yields CASSIGTSPDLRGGAQETQYF.

The chain recombines TRBV7-3 with TRBJ1-2; D call uncertain. CDR1 and CDR2 from the germline V gene are SGHTA and FQGTGA. The CDR3 spans 13 residues. With 3 bases removed from V and 1 base from J, the gap between germline ends came to 6 bases. CDR3 in DNA: TGTGCCAGCAGCTTTCTTCTTAACTATGGCTACACCTTC. This translates into CASSFLLNYGYTF.

As regards this clonotype: A much bigger clone sits one base away, suggesting this may be a read error. V usage is TRBV11-2 and J usage is TRBJ1-2, with a weak D call TRBD1 (5 bases). Germline CDR1 reads SGHAT; CDR2 reads FQNNGV. Trimming removed 6 bases from V and 10 bases from J, with 21 bases in between. The CDR3 extends over 14 amino acids. This chain's CDR3 is CASSYGQGREDYTF. The CDR3 DNA sequence: TGTGCCAGCAGTTACGGGCAGGGAAGAGAGGACTACACCTTC.

This clonotype occurred many times. The chain links TRBV27 to TRBJ2-2; unclear D gene. Germline V gene sequence: CDR1 MNHEY, CDR2 SMNVEV (reference sequence). The V end lost 6 bases, the J end lost 5 bases, and 10 bases lay between the germline ends. This CDR3 has 13 amino acids. Here the CDR3 DNA reads TGTGCCAGCAGACCGCCCTCGACCGGGGAGCTGTTTTTT. Encoded protein: CASRPPSTGELFF.

This clonotype was counted at least ten times. The chain couples TRBV5-1 to TRBJ2-7, with D possibly TRBD2 on 7 matching bases. The CDR3 length is 15 residues. Trimming took 4 bases from V and 2 from J, leaving 16 bases between them. Looked up from germline, CDR1 is SGHRS and CDR2 is YFSETQ. In DNA form, the CDR3 reads TGCGCCAGCAGCATGGACCCGGGGGGCCCCTACGAGCAGTACTTC. Translation: CASSMDPGGPYEQYF.

This clonotype occurred many times. This rearrangement joins TRBV5-1 to TRBJ1-1; D possibly corresponds to TRBD1 (6 bases). This CDR3 has 13 amino acids. Germline CDR1 and CDR2: SGHRS and YFSETQ. V was cut by 0 bases and J by 7 bases, with 10 bases left in between. The CDR3 coding sequence is TGCGCCAGCAGCTTGGCCGGACAGATTGAAGCTTTCTTT. This gives the protein CASSLAGQIEAFF.

This clonotype appeared a few times. The chain has TRBV12-5 and TRBJ2-7, with TRBD2 identical over 10 bases. Trimming took 5 bases from V and 4 from J; bases not matched to a gene: 5. The CDR3 runs 14 residues. Germline values: CDR1 LGHNT, CDR2 FRNRAP. In DNA, the CDR3 is TGTGCTAGTGGTCCTAGCGGGAGTGGATACGAGCAGTACTTC. As protein: CASGPSGSGYEQYF.

This clonotype was seen ten or more times. The chain employs TRBV5-1 and TRBJ2-5, with D maybe TRBD2 (5 bases). This CDR3 is built from 13 residues. V was shortened by 0 bases and J by 4 bases, with 7 bases between the two germline ends. CDR1 is SGHRS and CDR2 is YFSETQ in the germline V gene. This CDR3 is CASSLERIETQYF. CDR3 coding DNA: TGCGCCAGCAGCTTGGAGCGGATAGAGACCCAGTACTTC.

This clonotype was recorded a few times. The chain combines TRBV10-3 with TRBJ1-1, with TRBD1 identical over 7 bases. This CDR3 has 14 residues. V shed 7 bases, J shed 1 base, and the junction held 6 bases outside the gene matches. Germline values: CDR1 ENHRY, CDR2 SYGVKD. The CDR3 sequence: CAIIGGTENTEAFF. The DNA of the CDR3 is TGTGCCATCATAGGCGGGACAGAGAACACTGAAGCTTTCTTT.

This clonotype showed up just a few times. The chain combines TRBV4-1 with TRBJ1-5; D is perhaps TRBD1 (5 bases). The CDR3 runs to 15 residues. V was pared by 4 bases and J by 2 bases, with 12 bases between. Germline-derived CDR1 and CDR2 are MGHRA and YSYEKL. The CDR3 DNA follows: TGCGCCAGCAGCCGGGACTATGGGGGCAATCAGCCCCAGCATTTT. It is translated as CASSRDYGGNQPQHF.

This clonotype was counted ten times or more. The chain is built from TRBV7-2 and TRBJ2-3; maybe TRBD1 (5 bases). Germline V gene data show CDR1 as SGHTA and CDR2 as FQGNSA. The CDR3 consists of 15 residues. Trimming removed 5 bases at V and 0 bases at J, with 12 bases between. CDR3 residues: CASSRAKGSTDTQYF. Here the CDR3 DNA reads TGTGCCAGCAGCCGCGCCAAGGGGAGCACAGATACGCAGTATTTT.